Presented here are 23 T cell receptor beta chains from one specimen sequenced in a study of T cell responses to AZD1222 COVID-19 vaccine. Produced via immunoSEQ multiplex PCR; TCRdb's table is partial and in-frame only. Of fewer than 130,000 clones listed, around 95% are singletons. Sequences were derived from peripheral blood, sampled on day 0 of AZD1222 vaccination. Receptors were obtained from an adult in good health.

The J gene is TRBJ2-1, the V gene TRBV6-2 or TRBV6-3; 10 bases are a match to TRBD2. The V segment lost 5 bases and the J segment 1 base; nucleotides outside the gene matches: 5. This CDR3 region has 16 residues. Germline assignment: CDR1 MNHEY and CDR2 SVGEGT. This CDR3 reads CASSTSGVPSYNEQFF. For the CDR3, the DNA is TGTGCCAGCAGTACTAGCGGGGTACCATCCTACAATGAGCAGTTCTTC.

Points on this clone: Other DNA sequences of this sample code for an identical CDR3. The chain joins TRBV6-5 to TRBJ1-2, with TRBD1 identical over 7 bases. The CDR3 length is 13 residues. Germline V gene data show CDR1 as MNHEY and CDR2 as SVGAGI. V was clipped by 5 bases and J by 3 bases; unmatched bases: 3. In DNA, the CDR3 is TGTGCCAGCAGTAGTACAGGGGACTATGGCTACACCTTC. Protein sequence: CASSSTGDYGYTF.

The chain joins TRBV3-1 (or the pseudogene TRBV3-2) to TRBJ1-1; TRBD1 might be the D (5 bases). Germline V gene lookup returns CDR1 LGHDT and CDR2 YNNKEL (reference sequence). The CDR3 runs 12 residues. The V gene lost 4 bases and the J gene lost 13 bases, with 16 bases spanning the gap. The CDR3 DNA reads as TGTGCCAGCAGCCTCGACCGGGGGAAGGTTTTCTTT. Translation: CASSLDRGKVFF.

This sequence joins TRBV28 and TRBJ2-2, with TRBD1 identical over 10 bases. Germline-derived CDR1 and CDR2 are MDHEN and SYDVKM. With V trimmed by 8 bases and J by 6 bases, 6 bases remained unmatched. This CDR3 region has 14 residues. The CDR3 loop reads CASCRTGGSGELFF. The CDR3 coding sequence is TGTGCCAGCTGCCGGACAGGGGGATCCGGGGAGCTGTTTTTT. Filled out from reference TRBV28 and TRBJ2-2, the complete variable domain reads DVKVTQSSRYLVKRTGEKVFLECVQDMDHENMFWYRQDPGLGLRLIYFSYDVKMKEKGDIPEGYSVSREKKERFSLILESASTNQTSMYLCASCRTGGSGELFFGEGSRLTVL.

The chain recombines TRBV19 with TRBJ2-1; D possibly matches TRBD1 or TRBD2 (5 bases each). V was pared by 7 bases and J by 1 base, with 14 bases between. Germline V gene data show CDR1 as LNHDA and CDR2 as SQIVND (reference sequence). This CDR3 comprises 15 residues. For the CDR3, the DNA is TGTGCCAGTACAACCGGGACGGATTCCTACAATGAGCAGTTCTTC. This sequence encodes CASTTGTDSYNEQFF.

The chain couples TRBV24-1 to TRBJ2-1; TRBD1 matches 7 bases. CDR3 length: 16 residues. CDR1 and CDR2 from the germline V gene are KGHDR and SFDVKD. V dropped 6 bases and J dropped 5; count of bases not matched to a gene: 12. The CDR3 DNA reads TGTGCCACCAGTAAGGGCCCTCGACAGGGCGACAATGAGCAGTTCTTC. This gives the protein CATSKGPRQGDNEQFF.

V usage is TRBV19 and J usage is TRBJ1-2, with D unclear. Germline loops: CDR1 LNHDA, CDR2 SQIVND (reference sequence). V shed 1 base and J shed 0 bases, with 6 bases lying between them. This CDR3 has 14 residues. The DNA for the CDR3 is TGTGCCAGTAGTATAGGGCCGGCTAACTATGGCTACACCTTC. It translates to CASSIGPANYGYTF.

V gene TRBV27 combines with J gene TRBJ2-7; no firm D call. Germline lookup yields CDR1 MNHEY and CDR2 SMNVEV (reference sequence). CDR3 length: 14 residues. Trimming removed 4 bases at V and 2 bases at J, with 12 bases between. This CDR3 is CASSYPGQAYEQYF. CDR3 nucleotide sequence: TGTGCCAGCAGTTACCCCGGGCAGGCCTACGAGCAGTACTTC.

This clone was found a few times. The chain has TRBV27 and TRBJ1-6; tentatively, D is TRBD1 (5 bases). The CDR3 runs to 15 residues. Germline CDR1 is MNHEY and CDR2 is SMNVEV (reference sequence). V was trimmed by 3 bases and J by 1 base, leaving 7 bases between them. CDR3 protein: CASSFGGSYNSPLHF. In nucleotides, the CDR3 is TGTGCCAGCAGTTTTGGGGGTTCCTATAATTCACCCCTCCACTTT.

J is TRBJ2-2 and V is TRBV7-9, with TRBD1 matching over 8 bases. The CDR3 spans 15 residues. Germline V lookup: CDR1 SEHNR, CDR2 FQNEAQ (reference sequence). The V and J ends lost 5 bases and 4 bases, in that order; junction bases with no gene match: 6. CDR3 region: CASSLRQGSTGELFF. The CDR3 coding sequence is TGTGCCAGCAGCCTCCGACAGGGGAGCACCGGGGAGCTGTTTTTT.

The chain employs TRBV28 and TRBJ1-4; D is uncertain. V lost 7 bases and J lost 6, with 12 bases in between. CDR3 length: 13 amino acids. The germline gives CDR1 MDHEN, CDR2 SYDVKM. The CDR3 nucleotides read TGTGCCAGCATTGGGGAGACTTATGAAAAACTGTTTTTT. As protein: CASIGETYEKLFF.

The chain carries TRBV27 and TRBJ1-3, with D perhaps matching TRBD1 (6 bases). The germline V and J ends were trimmed by 3 bases and 4 bases, with 16 bases remaining between them. The germline V gene encodes CDR1 MNHEY and CDR2 SMNVEV (reference sequence). This CDR3 is built from 16 residues. This CDR3 is CASSFSGEGAGNTIYF. The CDR3 coding sequence is TGTGCCAGCAGTTTTTCAGGGGAGGGTGCGGGAAACACCATATATTTT.

V and J are TRBV5-8 and TRBJ1-5, with 8 bases that match TRBD1. The germline CDR1 and CDR2 sequences are SGHTS and YDEGEE. This CDR3 has 17 residues. V was clipped by 4 bases and J by 0 bases; unmatched bases: 9. The CDR3 spells CASSPGQGTGSNQPQHF. The CDR3 nucleotides are TGTGCCAGCAGCCCCGGACAGGGCACCGGTAGCAATCAGCCCCAGCATTTT.

This chain links TRBV6-5 with TRBJ1-2, with D uncertain. The germline CDR1 and CDR2 sequences are MNHEY and SVGAGI. The CDR3 loop spans 14 amino acids. Trimming removed 5 bases at V and 4 bases at J, with 14 bases between. The CDR3 region has the DNA TGTGCCAGCAGTCACGGTGGGAGCTTCTATGGCTACACCTTC. This sequence encodes CASSHGGSFYGYTF.

The J gene is TRBJ2-3, the V gene TRBV19; 7 nucleotides agree with TRBD1. The CDR3 is made up of 16 amino acids. The V gene's germline CDR1 is LNHDA and CDR2 SQIVND (reference sequence). The V gene end was trimmed by 6 bases and the J gene end by 2 bases; junction bases not matched to a gene: 11. CDR3 amino acids: CASRSLRGQPTDTQYF. The CDR3 DNA follows: TGTGCCAGTAGATCCCTGAGGGGACAGCCCACAGATACGCAGTATTTT.

The rearrangement links TRBV3-1 (or the pseudogene TRBV3-2) to TRBJ2-3; the match to TRBD2 covers 10 bases. Germline V CDR1 and CDR2: LGHDT, YNNKEL (reference sequence). The CDR3 contains 18 residues. The J segment lost 0 bases and the V segment lost 0 bases, leaving 6 bases of the junction unmatched. The CDR3, as DNA: TGTGCCAGCAGCCAAGATCAGCGGGGGGGCCCGAGCACAGATACGCAGTATTTT. The encoded protein is CASSQDQRGGPSTDTQYF.

The chain employs TRBV3-1 (or the pseudogene TRBV3-2) and TRBJ2-7; no reliable D call. Germline CDR1 reads LGHDT; CDR2 reads YNNKEL (reference sequence). The CDR3 has 14 amino acids. V shed 4 bases and J shed 3 bases, with 13 bases lying between them. For the CDR3, the DNA is TGTGCCAGCAGCCTTCGGGTAGGTGGCTACGAGCAGTACTTC. As protein: CASSLRVGGYEQYF.

This chain connects TRBV4-1 to TRBJ1-3; D is unresolved. V was cut by 1 base and J by 2 bases, with 9 bases left in between. The CDR3 totals 15 residues. Germline assignment: CDR1 MGHRA and CDR2 YSYEKL. The CDR3 protein is CASSQGRAAGNTIYF. The CDR3 DNA sequence: TGCGCCAGCAGCCAAGGGCGGGCAGCTGGAAACACCATATATTTT.

V usage is TRBV28 and J usage is TRBJ1-2; 7 positions agree with TRBD1. The germline gives CDR1 MDHEN, CDR2 SYDVKM. J was trimmed by 3 bases and V by 11 bases; bases with no gene match: 9. This CDR3 contains 13 residues. The CDR3 spells CALGDRADYGYTF. Here the CDR3 DNA reads TGTGCCCTGGGTGACAGGGCAGACTATGGCTACACCTTC.

This clone was detected only once. The chain employs TRBV19 and TRBJ2-3, with D maybe TRBD2 (5 bases). This CDR3 contains 13 residues. The V gene lost 4 bases and the J gene lost 5 bases, with 10 bases spanning the gap. Germline lookup yields CDR1 LNHDA and CDR2 SQIVND (reference sequence). The chain's CDR3 is CASSRIRGDTQYF. The CDR3 DNA reads as TGTGCCAGTAGTAGAATCCGGGGAGATACGCAGTATTTT. The variable domain in full, with the rest retrieved from reference TRBV19 and TRBJ2-3, is DGGITQSPKYLFRKEGQNVTLSCEQNLNHDAMYWYRQDPGQGLRLIYYSQIVNDFQKGDIAEGYSVSREKKESFPLTVTSAQKNPTAFYLCASSRIRGDTQYFGPGTRLTVL.

This chain joins TRBV19 and TRBJ2-1, with TRBD1 identical over 9 bases. The CDR3 totals 17 residues. Germline CDR1 LNHDA, CDR2 SQIVND (reference sequence). V was pared by 8 bases and J by 4 bases, with 15 bases of the junction left unmatched. This chain's CDR3 is CASCTQPGQGLYNEQFF. CDR3 coding DNA: TGTGCCAGTTGTACACAGCCGGGACAGGGTCTTTACAATGAGCAGTTCTTC.

Comment on this clone: Different DNA sequences within this sample yield the same CDR3. The CDR3 is CASRQVNYGYTF. CDR3 bases: TGTGCCAGCCGACAAGTAAACTATGGCTACACCTTC. J is TRBJ1-2 and V is TRBV6-5; D gene uncertain. V shed 8 bases and J shed 2 bases, with 9 bases lying between them. This CDR3 is 12 amino acids long. Germline lookup yields CDR1 MNHEY and CDR2 SVGAGI.

This clone is a singleton in its sample. This sequence joins TRBV18 and TRBJ1-2; 8 nucleotides agree with TRBD1. Germline V gene lookup returns CDR1 KGHSH and CDR2 LQKENI. The CDR3 length is 17 residues. The ends lost 3 bases at V and 2 bases at J; junction bases unmatched: 11. CDR3 nucleotides: TGTGCCAGCTCACCCATCCTAGGGACAGGCAGCAACTATGGCTACACCTTC. Translated, it gives CASSPILGTGSNYGYTF.